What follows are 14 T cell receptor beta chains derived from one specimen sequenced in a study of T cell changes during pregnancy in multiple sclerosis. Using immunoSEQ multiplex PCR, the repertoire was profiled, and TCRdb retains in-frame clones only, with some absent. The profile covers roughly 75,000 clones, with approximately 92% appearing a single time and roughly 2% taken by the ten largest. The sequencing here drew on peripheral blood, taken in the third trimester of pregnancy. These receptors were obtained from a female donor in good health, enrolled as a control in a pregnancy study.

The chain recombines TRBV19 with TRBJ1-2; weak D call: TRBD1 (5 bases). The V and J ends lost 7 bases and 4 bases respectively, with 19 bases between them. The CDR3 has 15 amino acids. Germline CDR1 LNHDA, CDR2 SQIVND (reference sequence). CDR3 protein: CASISAAGPTYGYTF. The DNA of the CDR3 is TGTGCCAGTATTTCCGCCGCGGGGCCAACCTATGGCTACACCTTC. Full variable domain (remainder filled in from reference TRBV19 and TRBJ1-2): DGGITQSPKYLFRKEGQNVTLSCEQNLNHDAMYWYRQDPGQGLRLIYYSQIVNDFQKGDIAEGYSVSREKKESFPLTVTSAQKNPTAFYLCASISAAGPTYGYTFGSGTRLTVV.

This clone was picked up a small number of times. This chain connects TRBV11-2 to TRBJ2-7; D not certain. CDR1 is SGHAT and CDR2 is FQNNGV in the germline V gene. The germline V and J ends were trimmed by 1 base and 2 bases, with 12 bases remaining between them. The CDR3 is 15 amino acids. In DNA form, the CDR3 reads TGTGCCAGCAGCTTAGGGGCACAGTCAACCTACGAGCAGTACTTC. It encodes CASSLGAQSTYEQYF.

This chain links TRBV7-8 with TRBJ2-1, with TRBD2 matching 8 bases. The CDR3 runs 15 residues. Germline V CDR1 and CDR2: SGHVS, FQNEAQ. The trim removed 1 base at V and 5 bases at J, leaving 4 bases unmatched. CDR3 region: CASSLDSGDHNEQFF. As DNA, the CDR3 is TGTGCCAGCAGCTTAGATAGCGGGGATCACAATGAGCAGTTCTTC.

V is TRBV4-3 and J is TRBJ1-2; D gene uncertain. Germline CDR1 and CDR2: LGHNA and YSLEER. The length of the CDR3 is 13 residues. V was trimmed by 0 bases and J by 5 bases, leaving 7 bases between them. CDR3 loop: CASSQEKTYGYTF. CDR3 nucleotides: TGCGCCAGCAGCCAAGAGAAGACTTATGGCTACACCTTC.

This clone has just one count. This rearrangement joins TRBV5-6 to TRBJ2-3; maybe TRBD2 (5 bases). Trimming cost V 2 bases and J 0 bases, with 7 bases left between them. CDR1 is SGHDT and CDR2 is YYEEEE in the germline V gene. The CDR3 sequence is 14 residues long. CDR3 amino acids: CASSLAASTDTQYF. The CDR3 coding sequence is TGTGCCAGCAGCTTAGCGGCTAGCACAGATACGCAGTATTTT.

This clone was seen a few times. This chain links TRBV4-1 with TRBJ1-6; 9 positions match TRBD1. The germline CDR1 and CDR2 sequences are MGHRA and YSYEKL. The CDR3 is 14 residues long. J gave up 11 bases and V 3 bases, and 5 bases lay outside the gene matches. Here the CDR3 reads CASSQGTGNTPLHF. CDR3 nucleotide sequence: TGCGCCAGCAGCCAGGGGACAGGGAATACACCCCTCCACTTT.

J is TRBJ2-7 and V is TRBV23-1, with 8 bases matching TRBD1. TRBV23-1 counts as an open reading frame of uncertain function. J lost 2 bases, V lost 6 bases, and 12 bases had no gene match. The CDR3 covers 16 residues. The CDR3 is CASRPTGTGIPYEQYF. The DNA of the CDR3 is TGCGCCAGCAGGCCCACCGGGACAGGTATCCCCTACGAGCAGTACTTC.

The CDR3 bases are TGTGCCAGTAGTCCACCCGGGACAGGGAATGAAAAACTGTTTTTT. Its protein product is CASSPPGTGNEKLFF. This chain joins TRBV19 and TRBJ1-4; TRBD1 matches at 9 bases. This CDR3 has 15 residues. J lost 5 bases, V lost 5 bases, and 6 bases had no gene match. The germline V gene has CDR1 LNHDA and CDR2 SQIVND (reference sequence).

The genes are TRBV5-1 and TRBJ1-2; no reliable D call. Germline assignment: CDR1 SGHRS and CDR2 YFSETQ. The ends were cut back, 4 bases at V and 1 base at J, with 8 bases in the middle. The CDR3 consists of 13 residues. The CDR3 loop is CASSETDNYGYTF. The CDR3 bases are TGCGCCAGCAGCGAAACAGATAACTATGGCTACACCTTC.

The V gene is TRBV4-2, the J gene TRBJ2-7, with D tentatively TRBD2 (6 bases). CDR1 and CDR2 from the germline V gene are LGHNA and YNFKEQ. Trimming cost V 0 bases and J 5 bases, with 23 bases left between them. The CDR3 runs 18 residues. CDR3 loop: CASSQDRRWAGMVDEQYF. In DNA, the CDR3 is TGTGCCAGCAGCCAAGATAGACGTTGGGCGGGAATGGTGGACGAGCAGTACTTC.

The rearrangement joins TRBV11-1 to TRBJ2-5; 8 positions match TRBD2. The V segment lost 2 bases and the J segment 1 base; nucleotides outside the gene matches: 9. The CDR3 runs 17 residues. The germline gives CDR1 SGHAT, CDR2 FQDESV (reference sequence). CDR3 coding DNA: TGTGCCAGCAGCTTATGGACTGGCGGGGGGCCCCAAGAGACCCAGTACTTC. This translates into CASSLWTGGGPQETQYF.

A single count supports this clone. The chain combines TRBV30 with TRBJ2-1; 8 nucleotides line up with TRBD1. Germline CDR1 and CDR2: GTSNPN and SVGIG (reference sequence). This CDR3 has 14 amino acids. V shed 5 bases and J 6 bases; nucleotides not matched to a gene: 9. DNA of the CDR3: TGTGCCTGGGTTGGACAGGGCTTTGTCAATGAGCAGTTCTTC. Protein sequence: CAWVGQGFVNEQFF.

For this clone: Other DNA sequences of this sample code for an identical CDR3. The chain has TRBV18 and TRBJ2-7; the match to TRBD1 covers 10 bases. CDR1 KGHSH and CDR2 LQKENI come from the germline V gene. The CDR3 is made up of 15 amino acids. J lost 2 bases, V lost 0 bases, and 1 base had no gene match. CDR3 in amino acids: CASSPPGQGTYEQYF. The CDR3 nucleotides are TGTGCCAGCTCACCACCGGGACAGGGGACCTACGAGCAGTACTTC.

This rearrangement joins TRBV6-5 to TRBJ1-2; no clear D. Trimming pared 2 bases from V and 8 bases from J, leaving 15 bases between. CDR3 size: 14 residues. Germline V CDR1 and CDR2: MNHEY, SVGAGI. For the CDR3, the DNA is TGTGCCAGCAGTTACGGGTCGGGTTTGGAGGGCTACACCTTC. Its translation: CASSYGSGLEGYTF.